This note documents a single T cell receptor (beta chain) sequence. Per the original data handling: Estimation of nucleated cell counts was performed using reference gene primer amplification. Some clones are missing from TCRdb's copy, which holds only in-frame ones; the method was immunoSEQ multiplex PCR. V, J and clone size were drawn from that table, and D and trimming were deduced from the DNA. Counted here are 55,000 to 65,000 clones, about 87% occurring once; the ten biggest clones make up approximately 8.8%. The sample belongs to a study of blood T cell repertoires in COVID-19. Overall study context: Acute and convalescent COVID-19 specimens originated in the United States, Italy and Spain. PBMCs, B-cell-depleted T cells, or T cells provided the cDNA or gDNA that made up the material.

With 6 bases removed from V and 5 bases from J, the gap between germline ends came to 17 bases. The CDR3 is 14 residues long. The germline V gene has CDR1 MDHEN and CDR2 SYDVKM. This receptor was obtained from a human donor with active COVID-19. The donor label of this sample is uncertain. The sequenced material came from peripheral blood. The chain combines TRBV28 with TRBJ2-7; a possible D gene is TRBD1 (6 bases). This chain's CDR3 is CASRQIDRTHEQYF. In DNA, the CDR3 is TGTGCCAGCAGACAAATAGACAGGACCCACGAGCAGTACTTC.